This T cell receptor beta chain emerged from a study of radiation and T cells in renal cell carcinoma. This CDR3 comprises 13 residues. Trimming took off 2 bases at V and 3 bases at J, with 8 bases between the two ends. TCRdb's copy holds only in-frame clones and misses some; the assay was immunoSEQ multiplex PCR. The data hold about 130,000 clones, with about 81% observed a single time. Time point noted: blood 2 weeks post-SBRT. The treatment denotes: 15 Gy SBRT to primary tumor, nephrectomy 4 weeks later. The tumor was a clear cell renal cell carcinoma. V gene TRBV23-1 combines with J gene TRBJ2-7; D possibly corresponds to TRBD1 (5 bases). Being an ORF, TRBV23-1 has a function that is uncertain. The TCR originated in an older woman with renal cell carcinoma. Sequences were derived from blood, sampled from a patient whose treatment included radiotherapy and nephrectomy. The CDR3 protein is CASSQVGDYEQYF. In nucleotides, the CDR3 is TGCGCCAGCAGTCAAGTAGGGGACTACGAGCAGTACTTC.